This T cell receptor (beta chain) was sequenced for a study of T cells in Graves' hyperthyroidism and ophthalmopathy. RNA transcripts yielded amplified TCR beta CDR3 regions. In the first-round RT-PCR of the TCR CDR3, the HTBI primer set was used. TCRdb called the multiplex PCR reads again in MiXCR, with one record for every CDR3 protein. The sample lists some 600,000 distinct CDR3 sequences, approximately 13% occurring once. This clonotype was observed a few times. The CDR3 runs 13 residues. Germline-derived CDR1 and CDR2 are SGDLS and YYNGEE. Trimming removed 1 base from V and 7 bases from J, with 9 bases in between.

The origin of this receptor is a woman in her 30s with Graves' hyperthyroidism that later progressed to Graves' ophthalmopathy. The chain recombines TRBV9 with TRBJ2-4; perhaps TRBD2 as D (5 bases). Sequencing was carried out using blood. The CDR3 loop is CASSVYPGNIQYF. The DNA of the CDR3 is TGTGCCAGCAGCGTATATCCGGGGAACATTCAGTACTTC.